Shown below are 21 T cell receptor beta chains from a single sample sequenced in a study of blood T cells in healthy people across ages. Combining a sample-barcoded 5' primer with a J-beta primer mix, a second PCR ran for roughly 6 to 12 cycles. TCRdb re-called the 5' RACE reads with MiXCR, one entry per CDR3 protein. Among some 1.7 million distinct CDR3 sequences listed, under 30% were seen once. Sequencing was carried out using blood. These receptor sequences come from a woman aged 25 to 45 in good health.

The chain couples TRBV30 to TRBJ2-5; D gene uncertain. CDR1 is GTSNPN and CDR2 is SVGIG in the germline V gene (reference sequence). V lost 0 bases and J 2 bases, leaving 7 bases between the germline ends. This CDR3 region has 13 residues. Written as DNA, the CDR3 is TGTGCCTGGAGTGTGGGATTACAAGAGACCCAGTACTTC. Translated, it gives CAWSVGLQETQYF.

This clonotype came up a few times. DNA of the CDR3: TGCAGTGCTAGAGCGGAACCCCGAGGGAGCAATCAGCCCCAGCATTTT. This codes for CSARAEPRGSNQPQHF. The chain uses TRBV20-1 and TRBJ1-5, with D unresolved. Deletions cut 1 base from V and 1 base from J, with 14 bases between. Germline values: CDR1 DFQATT, CDR2 SNEGSKA (reference sequence). The CDR3 extends over 16 amino acids.

CDR3 in DNA: TGCAGCGTCCTTAGAGACGTGGTATTAAACGGTGAAGCTTTCTTT. The encoded protein is CSVLRDVVLNGEAFF. V gene TRBV29-1 combines with J gene TRBJ1-1; D is unresolved. This CDR3 is built from 15 residues. V shed 6 bases and J shed 7 bases, with 24 bases lying between them. Germline CDR1 reads SQVTM; CDR2 reads ANQGSEA.

This clonotype was detected only a few times. V and J are TRBV7-2 and TRBJ2-7, with TRBD2 identical over 8 bases. The ends lost 4 bases at V and 2 bases at J; junction bases unmatched: 10. Germline lookup yields CDR1 SGHTA and CDR2 FQGNSA. The length of the CDR3 is 16 residues. CDR3 loop: CASSWKERGLTYEQYF. As DNA, the CDR3 is TGTGCCAGCAGCTGGAAGGAGCGGGGGCTAACCTACGAGCAGTACTTC.

The chain carries TRBV6-5 and TRBJ2-3; no reliable D call. V lost 1 base and J 10 bases, leaving 9 bases between the germline ends. The CDR3 sequence is 12 residues long. Germline CDR1 reads MNHEY; CDR2 reads SVGAGI. The CDR3 loop is CASSYYDGPQYF. CDR3 DNA: TGTGCCAGCAGTTACTACGATGGGCCGCAGTATTTT.

This clonotype has more than one count but fewer than ten. The rearrangement links TRBV19 to TRBJ2-1, with unresolved D. V was cut by 4 bases and J by 10 bases, with 20 bases left in between. Germline CDR1 LNHDA, CDR2 SQIVND (reference sequence). This CDR3 comprises 15 residues. The CDR3 here is CASSTLGPRLEEQFF. CDR3 bases: TGTGCCAGTAGTACCCTGGGTCCCCGGTTGGAGGAGCAGTTCTTC. The variable domain in full, with the rest retrieved from reference TRBV19 and TRBJ2-1, is DGGITQSPKYLFRKEGQNVTLSCEQNLNHDAMYWYRQDPGQGLRLIYYSQIVNDFQKGDIAEGYSVSREKKESFPLTVTSAQKNPTAFYLCASSTLGPRLEEQFFGPGTRLTVL.

This clonotype was counted a few times. This sequence joins TRBV29-1 and TRBJ1-1, with 8 nucleotides matching TRBD1. V shed 4 bases and J 5 bases; nucleotides not matched to a gene: 9. CDR1 and CDR2 (germline): SQVTM, ANQGSEA. The CDR3 spans 14 residues. CDR3 bases: TGCAGCGTTGGTTATCAGGGGGCGCGGACTGAAGCTTTCTTT. This gives the protein CSVGYQGARTEAFF.

V and J are TRBV7-2 and TRBJ1-5; no firm D call. V gave up 5 bases and J gave up 0 bases, with 11 bases separating them. The CDR3 spans 15 residues. Germline assignment: CDR1 SGHTA and CDR2 FQGNSA. This CDR3 is CASSPMDYSNQPQHF. The CDR3 DNA reads as TGTGCCAGCAGCCCCATGGACTATAGCAATCAGCCCCAGCATTTT.

The J gene is TRBJ2-1, the V gene TRBV24-1; tentatively, D is TRBD1 (5 bases). The CDR3 has 15 residues. Germline loops: CDR1 KGHDR, CDR2 SFDVKD. The germline V and J ends were trimmed by 0 bases and 6 bases, with 11 bases remaining between them. The CDR3 is CATSDLKGALNEQFF. The CDR3 DNA follows: TGTGCCACCAGTGATTTGAAAGGGGCACTCAATGAGCAGTTCTTC.

The gene calls are TRBV29-1 and TRBJ1-4, with D maybe TRBD1 (5 bases). The CDR3 length is 12 residues. From germline, CDR1 is SQVTM and CDR2 ANQGSEA. Trimming removed 7 bases from V and 3 bases from J, with 9 bases in between. The CDR3, as DNA: TGCAGCGCGGGACGACCTAATGAAAAACTGTTTTTT. Translated: CSAGRPNEKLFF.

This clonotype has ten or more counts. The V and J genes are TRBV18 and TRBJ1-1; D gene ambiguous. Trimming removed 3 bases from V and 1 base from J, with 12 bases in between. The CDR3 extends over 15 amino acids. In germline, CDR1 is KGHSH, CDR2 LQKENI. The chain's CDR3 is CASSPTGWGNTEAFF. In DNA form, the CDR3 reads TGTGCCAGCTCACCGACCGGCTGGGGGAACACTGAAGCTTTCTTT.

This clonotype appeared many times. The CDR3 DNA follows: TGCAGTGCCCCGAGGACAGGGGAATACGAGCAGTACTTC. Residues: CSAPRTGEYEQYF. The V gene is TRBV20-1, the J gene TRBJ2-7, with 9 bases aligning to TRBD1. The CDR3 has 13 amino acids. CDR1 and CDR2 from the germline V gene are DFQATT and SNEGSKA (reference sequence). With V trimmed by 6 bases and J by 4 bases, 7 bases remained unmatched.

The chain links TRBV5-1 to TRBJ2-7; 12 positions match TRBD1. Trimming cost V 4 bases and J 6 bases; bases outside gene matches: 8. Germline V lookup: CDR1 SGHRS, CDR2 YFSETQ. This CDR3 has 15 amino acids. The CDR3 protein is CASSASGTGGVEQYF. The CDR3 DNA reads TGCGCCAGCAGCGCCTCCGGGACAGGGGGCGTCGAGCAGTACTTC.

This clonotype was detected only a few times. The J gene is TRBJ2-3, the V gene TRBV29-1; 11 bases fit TRBD2. J gave up 0 bases and V 7 bases, and 12 bases lay outside the gene matches. The CDR3 contains 17 residues. Germline CDR1 and CDR2: SQVTM and ANQGSEA. The CDR3 DNA reads TGCAGCGCCGCCGCACTAGCGGGGGCCTCTAGCACAGATACGCAGTATTTT. Amino acids: CSAAALAGASSTDTQYF.

This clonotype has a handful of counts. The chain uses TRBV5-5 and TRBJ1-2, with D possibly TRBD1 on 5 matching bases. The CDR3 consists of 15 residues. Germline V gene data show CDR1 as SGHKS and CDR2 as YYEKEE (reference sequence). V was shortened by 0 bases and J by 6 bases, with 15 bases between the two germline ends. CDR3 residues: CASSLGVARVDGYTF. CDR3 in DNA: TGTGCCAGCAGCTTGGGTGTTGCCAGGGTCGATGGCTACACCTTC.

Comments on this clonotype: The junction shows a germline mismatch at one end, possibly a read error. This CDR3 reads CATTLEGLGTEVFF. Here the CDR3 DNA reads TGTGCCACCACCCTGGAGGGGTTAGGCACTGAAGTTTTCTTT. The chain joins TRBV24-1 to TRBJ1-1; tentative D call: TRBD1 (5 bases). The CDR3 consists of 14 residues. Germline V gene lookup returns CDR1 KGHDR and CDR2 SFDVKD.

The chain recombines TRBV28 with TRBJ1-1; D gene uncertain. V dropped 6 bases and J dropped 7 bases, with 18 bases sitting between them. The CDR3 length is 14 residues. Looked up from germline, CDR1 is MDHEN and CDR2 is SYDVKM. In DNA, the CDR3 is TGTGCCAGCAGCTCAGCCCCTGGCGATGATGAAGCTTTCTTT. Its protein product is CASSSAPGDDEAFF.

This clonotype was counted at least ten times. CDR3 nucleotides: TGTGCCAGCTCACCCGGGAGCGGGTCCTACAATGAGCAGTTCTTC. Its translation: CASSPGSGSYNEQFF. This sequence joins TRBV18 and TRBJ2-1; D is possibly TRBD2 (6 bases). The CDR3 sequence is 15 residues long. Trimming shortened V by 3 bases and J by 1 base, and 10 bases separated the two germline ends. CDR1 KGHSH and CDR2 LQKENI come from the germline V gene.

This clonotype was counted between two and nine times. The chain joins TRBV7-2 to TRBJ2-3, with D possibly being TRBD2 (7 bases). The CDR3 spans 16 residues. Germline lookup yields CDR1 SGHTA and CDR2 FQGNSA. V shed 1 base and J shed 4 bases, with 15 bases lying between them. This CDR3 reads CASSLDSGGLPDTQYF. The CDR3 bases are TGTGCCAGCAGCTTAGATTCGGGGGGCCTCCCAGATACGCAGTATTTT. The complete variable domain, with remaining parts taken from reference TRBV7-2 and TRBJ2-3, reads GAGVSQSPSNKVTEKGKDVELRCDPISGHTALYWYRQSLGQGLEFLIYFQGNSAPDKSGLPSDRFSAERTGGSVSTLTIQRTQQEDSAVYLCASSLDSGGLPDTQYFGPGTRLTVL.

This chain joins TRBV6-2 or TRBV6-3 and TRBJ2-3; possible D gene TRBD1, 6 bases. Germline CDR1 reads MNHEY; CDR2 reads SVGEGT. The CDR3 consists of 14 residues. With 4 bases removed from V and 6 bases from J, the gap between germline ends came to 14 bases. The CDR3 DNA sequence: TGTGCCAGCAGTTCCGGACAGCCAAGGGATACGCAGTATTTT. Translation: CASSSGQPRDTQYF.

This clonotype was found a few times. The chain couples TRBV3-1 to TRBJ1-2, with 8 bases identical to TRBD1. This CDR3 has 14 residues. Germline V CDR1 and CDR2: LGHDT, YNNKEL (reference sequence). Trimming cost V 2 bases and J 4 bases; bases outside gene matches: 3. The CDR3 protein is CASSQHDRGYGYTF. The CDR3 coding sequence is TGTGCCAGCAGCCAACATGACAGGGGCTATGGCTACACCTTC.